The rows below give T cell receptor beta chains drawn from one sample of a study of cytomegalovirus exposure and HLA in healthy donors. The assay was immunoSEQ multiplex PCR, and TCRdb's table has in-frame clones only and misses some. Here the sample spans some 200,000 clones, 82% being singletons. Sequences were obtained from PBMCs. All receptors derive from a boy aged 2 to 9 in good health and CMV-seronegative. The CDR3 runs from the conserved cysteine through the conserved F or W. The order of the fields is clone size, D gene, V gene, J gene, CDR3 protein, CDR3 DNA. A D gene is named only where the DNA matches it firmly. Size tells how often a clone was seen (once, few, many) or the class of an expanded clone, and some rows leave it out.

few,.,TRBV6-1,TRBJ2-7,CATNRGYLYYEQYF,TGTGCCACCAACCGGGGGTACCTCTACTACGAGCAGTACTTC
.,.,TRBV21-1,TRBJ1-1,CASRTGGGTEAFF,TGTGCCAGCAGGACAGGGGGGGGAACTGAAGCTTTCTTT
.,TRBD2,TRBV19,TRBJ2-3,CASSIGTSGARDTQYF,TGTGCCAGTAGTATTGGGACTAGCGGGGCCCGGGATACGCAGTATTTT
.,.,TRBV5-8,TRBJ1-2,CASSLARGAFGYTF,TGTGCCAGCAGCTTGGCCCGGGGGGCATTTGGCTACACCTTC
once,.,TRBV18,TRBJ1-5,CASSPDGLYSNQPQHF,TGTGCCAGCTCACCGGACGGACTGTATAGCAATCAGCCCCAGCATTTT
.,.,TRBV19,TRBJ1-6,CASSLLFSTDTNNSPLHF,TGTGCCAGTAGTCTCCTCTTCTCGACAGACACCAATAATTCACCCCTCCACTTT
once,TRBD1,TRBV28,TRBJ1-5,CASIDGTGAAQPQHF,TGTGCCAGCATCGACGGGACAGGGGCAGCTCAGCCCCAGCATTTT
.,.,TRBV19,TRBJ1-4,CASSIQGTNEKLFF,TGTGCCAGTAGTATTCAGGGGACTAATGAAAAACTGTTTTTT
.,TRBD1,TRBV4-2,TRBJ2-7,CASSQDRDRHEQYF,TGTGCCAGCAGCCAGGACAGGGATCGCCACGAGCAGTACTTC
.,.,TRBV2,TRBJ2-5,CASSVRRGGGETQYF,TGTGCCAGCAGCGTTAGGAGGGGGGGCGGGGAGACCCAGTACTTC
.,.,TRBV5-4,TRBJ1-2,CASSAPTANYGYTF,TGTGCCAGCAGCGCCCCGACAGCTAACTATGGCTACACCTTC
.,TRBD1,TRBV4-3,TRBJ2-7,CASSQGPPTGMDEQYF,TGCGCCAGCAGCCAAGGCCCGCCGACAGGGATGGACGAGCAGTACTTC
.,.,TRBV7-2,TRBJ1-5,CASSPHQGPNQPQHF,TGTGCCAGCAGCCCTCATCAGGGTCCCAATCAGCCCCAGCATTTT
.,.,TRBV29-1,TRBJ2-4,CSVAPKLSKNIQYF,TGCAGCGTGGCCCCCAAGTTATCCAAAAACATTCAGTACTTC
.,TRBD2,TRBV4-2,TRBJ2-5,CASSQASRMRGGLRETQYF,TGTGCCAGCAGCCAAGCCTCTCGGATGCGGGGGGGCTTACGAGAGACCCAGTACTTC
.,TRBD1,TRBV25-1,TRBJ1-6,CASSDGQGNSPLHF,TGTGCCAGCAGTGACGGACAGGGAAACTCACCCCTCCACTTT
.,TRBD1,TRBV7-9,TRBJ1-2,CASSGTAYGYTF,TGTGCCAGTTCCGGGACAGCCTATGGCTACACCTTC
.,TRBD1,TRBV7-6,TRBJ1-2,CASSLGTGDGYTF,TGTGCCAGCAGCTTAGGGACAGGGGATGGCTACACCTTC
.,.,TRBV4-3,TRBJ2-3,CASSQDIADGAFPDTQYF,TGCGCCAGCAGCCAAGATATAGCGGACGGGGCCTTCCCAGATACGCAGTATTTT
once,TRBD1,TRBV5-4,TRBJ2-3,CASSLGQNGPDTQYF,TGTGCCAGCAGCCTGGGACAGAACGGCCCAGATACGCAGTATTTT
.,TRBD1,TRBV11-3,TRBJ2-5,CASSRQGGRETQYF,TGTGCCAGCAGCCGACAGGGGGGGCGGGAGACCCAGTACTTC
.,TRBD1,TRBV6-6,TRBJ1-1,CASSYSTRGRTEAFF,TGTGCCAGCAGTTACTCAACTAGGGGGCGGACTGAAGCTTTCTTT
.,TRBD1,TRBV6-6,TRBJ1-4,CASRDSQNEKLFF,TGTGCCAGCCGGGACAGCCAAAATGAAAAACTGTTTTTT
.,.,TRBV27,TRBJ2-1,CASSSLNEQFF,TGTGCCAGCAGTTCCCTCAATGAGCAGTTCTTC
.,TRBD1,TRBV7-2,TRBJ2-2,CASSPTGRNTGELFF,TGTGCCAGCAGCCCGACAGGGAGAAACACCGGGGAGCTGTTTTTT
once,.,TRBV9,TRBJ2-1,CASGTGDNEQFF,TGTGCCAGCGGGACGGGGGACAATGAGCAGTTCTTC
.,TRBD2,TRBV2,TRBJ2-7,CARGERGGLYEQYF,TGTGCCAGAGGAGAGCGGGGGGGCCTTTACGAGCAGTACTTC
.,.,TRBV4-2,TRBJ2-7,CASSQVSLGAYEQYF,TGTGCCAGCAGCCAAGTCTCTCTAGGGGCCTACGAGCAGTACTTC
.,.,TRBV20-1,TRBJ2-7,CSGGGTYEQYF,TGCAGTGGTGGGGGGACCTACGAGCAGTACTTC
.,TRBD1,TRBV9,TRBJ2-3,CASSLRPRGRTDTQYF,TGTGCCAGCAGCCTCAGACCGAGGGGGCGCACAGATACGCAGTATTTT
once,.,TRBV6-5,TRBJ1-3,CASSYSLRAGNTIYF,TGTGCCAGCAGTTACTCGCTAAGAGCTGGAAACACCATATATTTT
.,.,TRBV2,TRBJ2-6,CASSEFREPGANVLTF,TGTGCCAGCAGTGAATTCCGGGAACCTGGGGCCAACGTCCTGACTTTC
.,.,TRBV19,TRBJ1-5,CASRRTVRQPQHF,TGTGCCAGTAGGCGGACAGTTCGGCAGCCCCAGCATTTT
.,.,TRBV6-1,TRBJ1-2,CATRPTGLNYGYTF,TGTGCCACCCGACCGACAGGCCTAAACTATGGCTACACCTTC
.,.,TRBV4-1,TRBJ1-5,CASSQAVVNQPQHF,TGCGCCAGCAGCCAAGCAGTGGTTAATCAGCCCCAGCATTTT
few,.,TRBV18,TRBJ1-6,CASSLEDSPLHF,TGTGCCAGCTCACTAGAGGATTCACCCCTCCACTTT
.,TRBD2,TRBV4-1,TRBJ2-1,CASSQGRGTHNEQFF,TGCGCCAGCAGCCAAGGGCGGGGGACCCACAATGAGCAGTTCTTC
.,TRBD2,TRBV7-2,TRBJ2-1,CASKGTSGGVGGNEQFF,TGTGCCAGCAAGGGGACTAGCGGGGGGGTTGGGGGCAATGAGCAGTTCTTC
.,.,TRBV30,TRBJ2-5,CAWSVHRAPRRETQYF,TGTGCCTGGAGTGTACATCGGGCACCCCGGAGGGAGACCCAGTACTTC
.,.,TRBV5-8,TRBJ1-2,CASSLGEGDYPRGYTF,TGTGCCAGCAGCTTGGGGGAGGGGGACTATCCCCGAGGCTACACCTTC
.,.,TRBV7-3,TRBJ2-2,CASSLKQANTGELFF,TGTGCCAGCAGCTTAAAACAGGCGAACACCGGGGAGCTGTTTTTT
once,TRBD2,TRBV15,TRBJ2-1,CATSKGLAGANNEQFF,TGTGCCACCAGCAAAGGACTAGCGGGGGCCAACAATGAGCAGTTCTTC
.,TRBD1,TRBV7-6,TRBJ2-5,CASSWDRVETQYF,TGTGCCAGCAGCTGGGACAGGGTAGAGACCCAGTACTTC
.,TRBD1,TRBV7-6,TRBJ1-2,CASSAGGGYTF,TGTGCCAGCAGTGCAGGGGGCGGCTACACCTTC
.,TRBD1,TRBV5-1,TRBJ1-2,CASSFAGGRVDGYTF,TGCGCCAGCAGCTTCGCAGGGGGACGCGTAGATGGCTACACCTTC